One sample yielded the 2 T cell receptor beta chains listed below, sequenced in a study of T-cell memory formation after mild COVID-19. TCRdb itself ran the 5' RACE reads through MiXCR, one entry per CDR3 protein. The data show roughly 450,000 distinct CDR3 sequences, about 20% seen once. Input material: PBMCs or a T cell subset sorted from them (not recorded which). These receptors came from an adult woman who had mild COVID-19 (a few samples of this study predate the infection). Cell type and time point are not known.

This clonotype was observed many times. The chain has TRBV11-2 and TRBJ2-3, with D possibly TRBD1 on 5 matching bases. The V gene lost 0 bases and the J gene lost 5 bases, with 6 bases spanning the gap. There are 13 residues in the CDR3. CDR1 and CDR2 from the germline V gene are SGHAT and FQNNGV. The CDR3 loop is CASSLEGVDTQYF. The CDR3 DNA is TGTGCCAGCAGCTTAGAAGGGGTAGATACGCAGTATTTT.

This clonotype was seen a few times. The chain uses TRBV6-5 and TRBJ1-6; no clear D. Germline loops: CDR1 MNHEY, CDR2 SVGAGI. The CDR3 has 16 amino acids. V lost 0 bases, J lost 6 bases, and 12 bases lay in between. CDR3: CASSYSGISFNSPLHF. The CDR3 DNA sequence: TGTGCCAGCAGTTACTCCGGGATTTCTTTTAATTCACCCCTCCACTTT.